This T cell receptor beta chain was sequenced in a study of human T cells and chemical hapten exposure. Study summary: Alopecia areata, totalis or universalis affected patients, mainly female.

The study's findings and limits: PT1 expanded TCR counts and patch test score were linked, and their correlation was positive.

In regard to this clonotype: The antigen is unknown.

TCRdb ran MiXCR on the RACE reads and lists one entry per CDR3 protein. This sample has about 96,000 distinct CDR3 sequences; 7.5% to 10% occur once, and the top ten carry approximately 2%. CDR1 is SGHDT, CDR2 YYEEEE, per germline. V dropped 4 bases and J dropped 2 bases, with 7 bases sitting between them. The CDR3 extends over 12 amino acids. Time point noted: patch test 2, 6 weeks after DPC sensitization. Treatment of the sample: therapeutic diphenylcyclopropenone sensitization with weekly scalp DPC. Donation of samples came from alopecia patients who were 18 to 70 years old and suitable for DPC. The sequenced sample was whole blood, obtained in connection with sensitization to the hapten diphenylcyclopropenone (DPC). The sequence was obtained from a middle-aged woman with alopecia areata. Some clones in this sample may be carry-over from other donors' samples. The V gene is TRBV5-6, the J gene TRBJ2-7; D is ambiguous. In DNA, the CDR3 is TGTGCCAGCAGCACGGGCCCCTACGAGCAGTACTTC. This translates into CASSTGPYEQYF.